This T cell receptor beta chain emerged from a study of T-cell reconstitution after alpha-beta-depleted transplantation in children. In this sample, this clonotype turned up many times. V shed 4 bases and J shed 6 bases, with 12 bases lying between them. CDR3 length equals 13 residues. Germline-derived CDR1 and CDR2 are MGHDK and SYGVNS. The library targeted TCRbeta and was prepared with unique molecular identifiers. TCRdb reprocessed the PCR reads via MiXCR and lists one record per CDR3 protein. The sample gives about 260,000 distinct CDR3 sequences, roughly 8.2% of which show up once; under 8% is in the top ten.

The receptor was derived from a male patient aged 5 to 17 who had a stem cell transplant for acute lymphoblastic leukemia, so the T cells may come from the graft donor. The chain carries TRBV25-1 and TRBJ1-1, with a tentative D call TRBD1 (5 bases). Sequencing was performed on PBMCs, mostly from graft donor cells, taken 180 days after TCRalphabeta/CD19-depleted stem cell transplant. The CDR3 DNA is TGTGCCAGCAGTGTTGGGCCGGGGGCTGAAGCTTTCTTT. This gives the protein CASSVGPGAEAFF. Full variable domain (missing parts from reference TRBV25-1 and TRBJ1-1): EADIYQTPRYLVIGTGKKITLECSQTMGHDKMYWYQQDPGMELHLIHYSYGVNSTEKGDLSSESTVSRIRTEHFPLTLESARPSHTSQYLCASSVGPGAEAFFGQGTRLTVV.